This T cell receptor (beta chain) is from a study of T cell repertoires in cytomegalovirus infection (dated by TCRdb to the late 2010s). Some background on the complete study: Donor HLA type was relevant to the analysis, because carriage of CMV infection together with the matching HLA type was indicated by public TCR beta signatures.

Sequencing instrument: Illumina HiSeq 1500. The public reads were reprocessed in TCRdb via fastp at Q25 and MiXCR, keeping in-frame beta chains. For every CDR3 protein sequence, its rows merge into one entry that carries the most common genes and DNA. Across this sample there are hundreds of thousands of distinct CDR3 sequences, with 15% to 20% seen only once. The ten largest clonotypes hold around 13% of the sample. General findings and caveats noted by the study authors: The ex vivo response was dominated by HLA-C-restricted CMV-specific TCR beta clonotypes, and the single most frequent clonotype in two of eight donors was supplied by these HLA-C-restricted clonotypes. In both this cohort and an independent cohort of a few hundred donors, the cumulative frequency of public TCR beta family members distinguished carriers of CMV infection plus the relevant HLA type.

Turning to this clonotype: Its antigen is currently not known. Within one base of it there is no much larger clone, and no base qualities were kept.

Measured from the cysteine to the phenylalanine, the CDR3 is 12 residues long. Only the CDR3 part of the read is kept: 36 bases, read in frame from the first base. V and J are truncated by 6 bases and 6 bases respectively, leaving an intervening sequence of 11 bases. The sequence was collected from a human donor in good health (CMV status not recorded). Some clones in this sample may be carry-over from other donors' samples. The V gene is TRBV12-3 or TRBV12-4 and the J gene is TRBJ1-2; TRBD1 is a weak D gene call, 6 bases matching. Material for sequencing was PBMCs. The nucleotide sequence is TGTGCCAGCAGCCAGGGGACCAATGGCTACACCTTC. This translates into CASSQGTNGYTF.